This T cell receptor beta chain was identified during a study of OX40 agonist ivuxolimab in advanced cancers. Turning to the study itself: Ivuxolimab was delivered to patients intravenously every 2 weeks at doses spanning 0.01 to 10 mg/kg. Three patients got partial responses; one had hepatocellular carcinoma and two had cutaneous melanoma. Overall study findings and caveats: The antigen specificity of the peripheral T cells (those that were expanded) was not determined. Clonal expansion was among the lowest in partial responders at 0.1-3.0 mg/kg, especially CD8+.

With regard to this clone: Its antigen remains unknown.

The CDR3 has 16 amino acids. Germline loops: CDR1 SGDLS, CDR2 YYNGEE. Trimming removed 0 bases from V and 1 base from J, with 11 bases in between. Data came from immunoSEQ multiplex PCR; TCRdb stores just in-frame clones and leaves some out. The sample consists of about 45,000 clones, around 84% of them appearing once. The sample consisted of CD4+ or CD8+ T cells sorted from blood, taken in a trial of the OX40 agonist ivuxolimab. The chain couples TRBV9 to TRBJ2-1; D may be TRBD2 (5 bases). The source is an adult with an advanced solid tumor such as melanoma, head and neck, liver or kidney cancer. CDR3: CASSVVGGGSYNEQFF. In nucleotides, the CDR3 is TGTGCCAGCAGCGTAGTCGGAGGAGGATCCTACAATGAGCAGTTCTTC.